This paragraph covers one T cell receptor beta chain sequence. Only in-frame clones appear in the TCRdb table, and some are missing; sequencing was by immunoSEQ multiplex PCR. In the table there are under 170,000 clones, around 84% of which are singletons. The sample comes from a study of blood T cell repertoires in COVID-19. V was trimmed by 0 bases and J by 6 bases, leaving 18 bases between them. Germline CDR1 MNHEY, CDR2 SVGAGI. CDR3 length equals 16 residues. This receptor was taken from a man in his 70s with acute or convalescent COVID-19. The rearrangement links TRBV6-5 to TRBJ2-7, with a tentative D call TRBD2 (5 bases). The sample was peripheral blood. CDR3 sequence: CASSYSNVPIGGEQYF. CDR3 DNA: TGTGCCAGCAGTTACTCGAACGTCCCCATCGGAGGCGAGCAGTACTTC.